The 7 T cell receptor beta chains listed next were all sequenced from one sample in a study of neurological immune-mediated disorders. MiXCR, run by TCRdb on the 5' RACE reads, gives a single entry per CDR3 protein. The sample holds tens of thousands of distinct CDR3 sequences, less than 8.5% seen once. The sequencing sample was made of PBMCs. These receptors all come from a middle-aged woman in good health.

This clonotype was recorded at least ten times. The chain has TRBV29-1 and TRBJ2-3, with 12 bases lining up with TRBD1. Germline loops: CDR1 SQVTM, CDR2 ANQGSEA. V gave up 3 bases and J gave up 0 bases; unmatched junction bases: 19. The CDR3 extends over 21 amino acids. CDR3 bases: TGCAGCGTTGAGAAATCCTCCGGGGACAGGGGGCACACAGAAAGCACAGATACGCAGTATTTT. Protein: CSVEKSSGDRGHTESTDTQYF.

This clonotype has ten or more counts. The rearrangement uses TRBV28 and TRBJ1-1; 7 bases match TRBD1. Germline loops: CDR1 MDHEN, CDR2 SYDVKM. CDR3 size: 14 residues. With 5 bases clipped from V and 3 bases from J, the junction kept 6 bases outside the gene matches. CDR3 DNA: TGTGCCAGCAGTCAGGGGGGGATCGACACTGAAGCTTTCTTT. Amino acids: CASSQGGIDTEAFF.

This clonotype appeared many times. The J gene is TRBJ2-3, the V gene TRBV9; D uncertain. The V end lost 3 bases, the J end lost 2 bases, and 4 bases lay between the germline ends. The CDR3 runs to 12 residues. Germline CDR1 is SGDLS and CDR2 is YYNGEE. The CDR3 DNA follows: TGTGCCAGCAGCGGGGACACAGATACGCAGTATTTT. Encoded protein: CASSGDTDTQYF.

This clonotype was counted ten times or more. This chain uses TRBV3-1 with TRBJ1-5; 9 nucleotides match TRBD1. V lost 4 bases, J lost 3 bases, and 10 bases stayed unmatched. The CDR3 has 17 amino acids. Germline CDR1 and CDR2: LGHDT and YNNKEL (reference sequence). CDR3 in amino acids: CASSLGTGRSFNQPQHF. DNA for the CDR3: TGTGCCAGCAGCCTCGGGACAGGGCGTTCTTTCAATCAGCCCCAGCATTTT. The full variable domain, in which reference TRBV3-1 and TRBJ1-5 provide the parts outside the CDR3, is DTAVSQTPKYLVTQMGNDKSIKCEQNLGHDTMYWYKQDSKKFLKIMFSYNNKELIINETVPNRFSPKSPDKAHLNLHINSLELGDSAVYFCASSLGTGRSFNQPQHFGDGTRLSIL.

This clonotype was detected ten times or more. CDR3 coding DNA: TGCGCCAGCAGCGAACCGGGACAGGGGGCTTATGGCTACACCTTC. Translation: CASSEPGQGAYGYTF. The chain links TRBV5-1 to TRBJ1-2; 12 bases align to TRBD1. CDR3 length: 15 amino acids. V lost 4 bases and J lost 5; bases outside the gene matches: 6. Germline V gene data show CDR1 as SGHRS and CDR2 as YFSETQ.

This clonotype was recorded at least ten times. This chain links TRBV11-2 with TRBJ2-1, with D tentatively TRBD2 (6 bases). V lost 7 bases and J 0 bases, leaving 13 bases between the germline ends. Germline-derived CDR1 and CDR2 are SGHAT and FQNNGV. This CDR3 contains 15 residues. The CDR3 spells CASNTYSGSYNEQFF. CDR3 DNA: TGTGCCAGCAACACCTATAGCGGCTCCTACAATGAGCAGTTCTTC.

This clonotype was seen ten or more times. The chain uses TRBV11-2 and TRBJ2-7; 12 nucleotides match TRBD2. With 6 bases clipped from V and 3 bases from J, the junction kept 9 bases outside the gene matches. The germline gives CDR1 SGHAT, CDR2 FQNNGV. The CDR3 totals 16 residues. Here the CDR3 DNA reads TGTGCCAGCAGTTCTCTGGGGACTAGCGGGTACTACGAGCAGTACTTC. It specifies CASSSLGTSGYYEQYF.